This T cell receptor beta chain was obtained from a study of Graves' ophthalmopathy and Graves' hyperthyroidism (dated by TCRdb to 2016 to 2019). The study in broad terms: Hyperthyroidism was defined as stable when no progression to ophthalmopathy occurred within 18 months of follow-up. The study used signatures of the TCR beta repertoire to tell Graves' ophthalmopathy apart from Graves' hyperthyroidism and to predict which patients would progress to ophthalmopathy. An independent validation cohort was composed of around 19 hyperthyroidism patients and 17 patients who later progressed from hyperthyroidism to ophthalmopathy. Following sample collection, hyperthyroidism patients were given methimazole at a starting dose of 30 mg daily, and ophthalmopathy patients were given high-dose intravenous methylprednisolone. In more than 5 hyperthyroidism patients, the T-cell repertoire of thyroid tissue was compared with the T-cell repertoire of blood. To explore V-J signatures that separate ophthalmopathy from hyperthyroidism, a discovery set of 95 to 100 patients was enrolled, consisting of approximately 44 with ophthalmopathy and 57 with stable hyperthyroidism. In total, approximately 130 blood samples were TCR-sequenced: 40 to 45 ophthalmopathy, approximately 75 hyperthyroidism and roughly 17 hyperthyroidism-to-ophthalmopathy patients. Here is what the overall study found, with its caveats: In cross-validation, the 13-signature model distinguished ophthalmopathy from stable hyperthyroidism with more than 85% sensitivity and about 81% specificity, while in the test set the corresponding values were roughly 80% and 75%. Sample size was not predetermined statistically, and investigators were not blinded to group allocation. Most expanded thyroid clonotypes with frequency above 0.001 were also detected in blood, suggesting blood repertoires may reflect the thyroid immune response. In validation, the model predicted ophthalmopathy progression with 55% to 71% sensitivity and about 73% specificity; roughly eleven predicted patients were CT-confirmed with GO in a median of 6.5 months.

CDR1 SEHNR and CDR2 FQNEAQ were looked up in the germline V gene (reference sequence). From the cysteine through the phenylalanine, the CDR3 covers 14 amino acids. Only CDR3 DNA remains: 42 bases, in frame from the first base. Hyperthyroidism patients were newly diagnosed, were aged 18 to 65 years, and had a disease duration under 2 months. Patients with other autoimmune diseases, uncontrolled infections, pregnancy or lactation were excluded. Clinical symptoms, serum thyroxine, TRAb, thyroid ultrasound and orbital computed tomography formed the basis of the diagnosis. Trizol reagent was used to extract the total RNA, and its quality was then checked on an Agilent 2100 Bioanalyzer. For repertoire sequencing, the TCR beta CDR3 regions were amplified from RNA transcripts. The first round of RT-PCR was done with HTBI primers and the Qiagen OneStep RT-PCR kit, and was followed by a second round of multiplex PCR, then size selection and purification. The libraries underwent paired-end sequencing with 100 bp reads on an Illumina HiSeq2000. The study's processing was this. SOAPnuke was used for read processing, and reads with adapters, uncalled bases, a mean Phred below 15, or no exact constant-primer or identifier match were discarded. High-quality paired reads were merged with COPE v1.2.5. Each unique nucleotide sequence was defined as a clonotype, and clonotypes were aligned to IMGT TRB V, D and J references with MiTCR v1.1. Analysis was restricted to V-J combinations with a frequency above 0.0001, which covered about 99% of repertoires. A TCR clonal expansion and chaos score per V-J combination was defined as the ratio of F50 clonal expansion to chaos observed in the TCRdist matrix. Welch's t-statistics and random forest were used to reduce the features to approximately 13 V-J combinations, which were then used as input to a naive Bayes classifier. The Morisita-Horn index was used to measure how similar the thyroid and blood repertoires were. TCRdb itself trimmed the public reads at Q25 with fastp, ran MiXCR and retained productive beta chains. Entries that share a CDR3 protein sequence are merged under the most common genes and DNA. These V and J calls originate from TCRdb's pipeline instead of the authors' own analysis. The sample table records more than 1,000,000 distinct CDR3 sequences; 35% to 45% of these occur just once. Around 10% of the sample is in the top ten clones.

This clonotype occurred many times. Its antigen has not been determined. A junction boundary mismatches the germline segment, possibly from a read error. The sample was peripheral blood or thyroid tissue (not recorded which). The sequence is built from TRBV7-9 and TRBJ1-5, with TRBD1 perhaps the D gene, on 6 matching bases. The TCR sequence derives from an adult man with Graves' hyperthyroidism. The CDR3 has the sequence CASSLGRGGQPQHF. The DNA sequence reads TGCGCCAGCAGCCTCGGACGAGGGGGTCAGCCCCAGCATTTT.